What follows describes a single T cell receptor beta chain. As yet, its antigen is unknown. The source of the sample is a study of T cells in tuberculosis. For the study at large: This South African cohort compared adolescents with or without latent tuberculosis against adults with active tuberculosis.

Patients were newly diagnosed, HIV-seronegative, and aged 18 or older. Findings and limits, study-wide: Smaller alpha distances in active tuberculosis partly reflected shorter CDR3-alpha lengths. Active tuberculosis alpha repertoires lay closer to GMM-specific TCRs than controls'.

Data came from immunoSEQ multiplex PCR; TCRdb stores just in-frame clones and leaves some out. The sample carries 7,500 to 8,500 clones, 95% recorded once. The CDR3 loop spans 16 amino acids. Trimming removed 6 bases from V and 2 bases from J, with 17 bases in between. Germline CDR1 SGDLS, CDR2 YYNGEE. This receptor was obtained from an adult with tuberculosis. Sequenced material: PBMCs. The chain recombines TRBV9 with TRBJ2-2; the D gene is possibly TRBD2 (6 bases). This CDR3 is CASTGEVGTNTGELFF. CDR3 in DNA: TGTGCCAGCACGGGGGAGGTGGGGACTAACACCGGGGAGCTGTTTTTT. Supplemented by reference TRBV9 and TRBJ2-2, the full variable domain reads DSGVTQTPKHLITATGQRVTLRCSPRSGDLSVYWYQQSLDQGLQFLIQYYNGEERAKGNILERFSAQQFPDLHSELNLSSLELGDSALYFCASTGEVGTNTGELFFGEGSRLTVL.